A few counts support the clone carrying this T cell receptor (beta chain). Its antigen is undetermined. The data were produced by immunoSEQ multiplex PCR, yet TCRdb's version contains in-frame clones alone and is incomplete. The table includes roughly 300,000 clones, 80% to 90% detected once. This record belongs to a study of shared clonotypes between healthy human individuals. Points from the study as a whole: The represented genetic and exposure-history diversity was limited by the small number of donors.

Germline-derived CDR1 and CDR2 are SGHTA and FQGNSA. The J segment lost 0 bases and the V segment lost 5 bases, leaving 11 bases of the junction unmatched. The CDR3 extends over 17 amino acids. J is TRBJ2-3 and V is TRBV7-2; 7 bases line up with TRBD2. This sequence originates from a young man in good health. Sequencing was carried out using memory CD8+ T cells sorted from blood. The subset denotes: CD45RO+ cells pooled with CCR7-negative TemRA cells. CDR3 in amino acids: CASSHTRLADSTDTQYF. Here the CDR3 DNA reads TGTGCCAGCAGCCATACCCGACTAGCCGATAGCACAGATACGCAGTATTTT.